This TCR beta chain was recovered during a study of identifying expanded T cells in peripheral blood (dated by TCRdb to about 2019). Regarding the complete study: Four technical replicates, made by sequencing separate aliquots from the same pool of genomic DNA, were compared pairwise. General study outcomes and caveats: Across all healthy-donor time intervals, the beta-binomial model significantly lowered both the number of clones called differentially abundant and the false-positive rate. Across all healthy donors, variance in clone template counts between roughly 2-week samples was found to increase significantly with total template count. Approximately 1.2 differentially abundant clones were flagged by the binomial model between technical replicates, whereas about 16 and 20 were flagged over around two weeks and four weeks, respectively. The authors expected that biological variance in healthy repertoires might rise further over much longer intervals, such as months to years.

The immunoSEQ Assay, which relies on bias-controlled multiplex PCR amplification of genomic DNA, was used to profile TCRbeta CDR3 regions. In the source study's methods: To quantify the absolute abundance of each unique TCRbeta CDR3 region, the sequences were collapsed and filtered. Differential abundance was tested with a binomial (Fisher-equivalent) model and with a beta-binomial model adding time-dependent variance fitted from healthy donors. Any clone with fewer than 5 combined templates was excluded, and a clone was called differentially abundant if its Benjamini-Hochberg FDR was below 0.01. In the beta-binomial model, variance was expressed as a function of the total template count across the two samples, in the form v = (b*log(k)+a)^2. In its TCRdb copy, this immuneACCESS table keeps in-frame sequences only and misses some clones. Where compared with another copy, unresolved V genes explain less than half of these, and the others have no known cause. That table gives V, J and clone size, and the DNA gave D and trimming. A total of about 100,000 clones appear in this sample, roughly nine tenths of them only once. The ten largest clonotypes hold approximately 18% of the sample.

No immune events, such as infections, were documented for the healthy donors during the collection period. Blood repertoires from healthy donors were used as a training cohort for calibrating time-dependent variance in a beta-binomial model of differential abundance of T-cell clones. The training cohort included around ten healthy donors, of whom 3 were female and 7 were male. Donor ages ranged from about 29 to 65 years, with an average of about 41 years. Whole blood, obtained from a commercial supplier, was collected from each healthy donor at three time points spaced roughly 14 days apart. For immunosequencing, genomic DNA was extracted from unsorted whole blood. As concerns this clone: Its antigen is currently not known. The input lacks base qualities; no much larger clone sits a single base away.

Sequenced input: blood. This clonotype was obtained from a person between 18 and 75 years old in good health.

The CDR3 region has the sequence CAWSVTPNYGYTF. The DNA sequence is TGTGCCTGGAGTGTAACACCTAACTATGGCTACACCTTC. This receptor chain uses TRBV30 and TRBJ1-2; no D gene is confidently identified. V gives up 0 bases and J gives up 0 bases, and the segment between their germline ends measures 5 bases. The CDR3 runs 13 amino acids, cysteine and phenylalanine included. The retained sequence is limited to the CDR3, 39 bases, with the frame set at the first base. Reading the germline V gene (reference sequence) gives CDR1 GTSNPN and CDR2 SVGIG.